The 27 T cell receptor beta chains given below trace back to one sample, sequenced in a study of PD-L1 blockade in urothelial cancer. The table came from immunoSEQ multiplex PCR; TCRdb's copy has only in-frame clones and leaves some out. The repertoire has 35,000 to 45,000 clones, about 88% of them found once; the top ten carry approximately 25%. Time point specified: pretreatment peripheral blood. The specimen was PBMCs, collected around atezolizumab (anti-PD-L1) treatment. These TCRs come from a donor over 35 with urothelial cancer.

The chain uses TRBV19 and TRBJ2-7, with 10 bases aligning to TRBD2. The CDR3 sequence is 15 residues long. The V gene's germline CDR1 is LNHDA and CDR2 SQIVND (reference sequence). Germline trimming cut 5 bases from V and 2 bases from J; bases unmatched to any gene: 6. The CDR3 sequence is CASSAAGGPPYEQYF. As DNA, the CDR3 is TGTGCCAGTAGTGCAGCGGGAGGGCCCCCCTACGAGCAGTACTTC.

The chain joins TRBV27 to TRBJ2-1, with a possible D match to TRBD1 (5 bases). Trimming pared 4 bases from V and 9 bases from J, leaving 7 bases between. The CDR3 loop spans 11 amino acids. Germline lookup yields CDR1 MNHEY and CDR2 SMNVEV (reference sequence). In DNA, the CDR3 is TGTGCCAGCAGTTCTAGGGGTGAGCAGTTCTTC. This gives the protein CASSSRGEQFF.

This chain uses TRBV18 with TRBJ1-4; TRBD1 aligns across 9 bases. Trimming at V came to 6 bases and at J to 6 bases, leaving 5 bases not matched to a gene. The V gene's germline CDR1 is KGHSH and CDR2 LQKENI. The length of the CDR3 is 14 residues. The chain's CDR3 is CASSPRDRDEKLFF. The CDR3 DNA follows: TGTGCCAGCTCCCCCAGGGACAGGGATGAAAAACTGTTTTTT.

The chain couples TRBV6-5 to TRBJ2-3; 10 bases are a match to TRBD2. V lost 10 bases and J lost 5; bases outside the gene matches: 6. Germline-derived CDR1 and CDR2 are MNHEY and SVGAGI. The CDR3 runs 13 residues. CDR3 in amino acids: CATRLAGRDTQYF. The CDR3 DNA reads as TGTGCCACCCGACTAGCGGGCCGAGATACGCAGTATTTT.

The chain recombines TRBV19 with TRBJ2-7; 7 bases are shared with TRBD2. The CDR3 spans 14 residues. The germline CDR1 and CDR2 sequences are LNHDA and SQIVND (reference sequence). The J segment lost 0 bases and the V segment lost 7 bases, leaving 6 bases of the junction unmatched. CDR3 nucleotide sequence: TGTGCCAGTACTCGGGACTATGACTCCTACGAGCAGTACTTC. The encoded protein is CASTRDYDSYEQYF.

The V call is TRBV7-3, the J call TRBJ2-3; D not resolved. The V and J ends lost 2 bases and 6 bases respectively, with 9 bases between them. The CDR3 loop spans 13 amino acids. The germline CDR1 and CDR2 sequences are SGHTA and FQGTGA. This CDR3 reads CASSLAPGDTQYF. Written as DNA, the CDR3 is TGTGCCAGCAGCTTAGCACCCGGGGATACGCAGTATTTT.

V usage is TRBV5-8 and J usage is TRBJ2-7; 9 nucleotides agree with TRBD1. Germline CDR1 is SGHTS and CDR2 is YDEGEE. This CDR3 is built from 14 residues. With V trimmed by 2 bases and J by 8 bases, 8 bases remained unmatched. The CDR3 here is CASSFDRGIGKQYF. CDR3 nucleotide sequence: TGTGCCAGCAGCTTTGACAGGGGGATCGGAAAGCAGTACTTC.

The rearrangement joins TRBV10-2 to TRBJ2-2; TRBD2 agrees at 11 bases. CDR1 WSHSY and CDR2 SAAADI come from the germline V gene. This CDR3 region has 15 residues. The junction had 4 bases not matched to a gene; V was cut back by 6 bases and J by 4 bases. CDR3 nucleotides: TGCGCCAGCAGGCTAGCGGGAGGCGTCACCGGGGAGCTGTTTTTT. Its translation is CASRLAGGVTGELFF.

This clone was seen once. This chain links TRBV16 with TRBJ2-1, with D unresolved. Trimming took 0 bases from V and 2 from J, leaving 5 bases between them. The germline V gene encodes CDR1 KGHSY and CDR2 FQNENV. CDR3 length: 14 residues. CDR3 in amino acids: CASSQSTAYNEQFF. As DNA, the CDR3 is TGTGCCAGCAGCCAATCCACTGCCTACAATGAGCAGTTCTTC.

The V gene is TRBV7-9, the J gene TRBJ2-3, with a weak D call TRBD2 (5 bases). This CDR3 spans 17 amino acids. The germline gives CDR1 SEHNR, CDR2 FQNEAQ (reference sequence). V was trimmed by 5 bases and J by 1 base, leaving 19 bases between them. The CDR3 sequence is CASSPELDPRGTDTQYF. CDR3 nucleotides: TGTGCCAGCAGCCCCGAACTAGACCCCCGAGGCACAGATACGCAGTATTTT.

About this clone: The junction shows a germline mismatch at one end, possibly a read error. The chain carries TRBV7-7 and TRBJ2-5; possible D gene TRBD1, 6 bases. Germline CDR1 and CDR2: SSHAT and FNYEAQ (reference sequence). This CDR3 comprises 14 residues. CDR3 DNA: TGTGCTAGCAGCTTGGGCCCAGGGGCCGAGACCCAGTACTTC. It is translated as CASSLGPGAETQYF.

The chain recombines TRBV4-3 with TRBJ2-1; a possible D gene is TRBD2 (6 bases). The CDR3 has 16 amino acids. The germline CDR1 and CDR2 sequences are LGHNA and YSLEER. The ends were cut back, 0 bases at V and 6 bases at J, with 15 bases in the middle. The CDR3 region is CASSQDRLSGGNEQFF. As DNA, the CDR3 is TGCGCCAGCAGCCAAGACCGACTTTCCGGGGGCAATGAGCAGTTCTTC.

This sequence joins TRBV5-4 and TRBJ1-2, with 8 bases aligning to TRBD1. CDR1 and CDR2 from the germline V gene are SGHNT and YYREEE (reference sequence). The V and J ends lost 4 bases and 4 bases, in that order; junction bases with no gene match: 3. CDR3 length: 13 amino acids. The CDR3 protein is CASSQQGVYGYTF. The CDR3 nucleotides read TGTGCCAGCAGCCAACAGGGGGTCTATGGCTACACCTTC.

This chain links TRBV7-9 with TRBJ2-3, with no clear D. Trimming pared 1 base from V and 0 bases from J, leaving 8 bases between. The CDR3 is 15 amino acids. Germline V gives CDR1 SEHNR, CDR2 FQNEAQ (reference sequence). CDR3 sequence reads: CASSLGPPSTDTQYF. The CDR3 DNA reads as TGTGCCAGCAGCTTAGGTCCTCCCAGCACAGATACGCAGTATTTT.

This clone was picked up a small number of times. This chain connects TRBV4-3 to TRBJ1-4; D gene uncertain. The germline V and J ends were trimmed by 4 bases and 2 bases, with 5 bases remaining between them. The germline V gene has CDR1 LGHNA and CDR2 YSLEER. This CDR3 spans 13 amino acids. The DNA for the CDR3 is TGCGCCAGCAGCCCCCATACTAATGAAAAACTGTTTTTT. Its protein is CASSPHTNEKLFF.

J is TRBJ2-1 and V is TRBV4-3; D might be TRBD1 (6 bases). The germline V gene encodes CDR1 LGHNA and CDR2 YSLEER. This CDR3 is 15 amino acids long. The V gene lost 5 bases and the J gene lost 8 bases, with 19 bases spanning the gap. CDR3 DNA sequence: TGCGCCAGCAGCACTAGGGGGTCAGCGTGGGATGAGCAGTTCTTC. Amino acid sequence: CASSTRGSAWDEQFF.

This clone was detected only once. The chain combines TRBV5-1 with TRBJ1-2; 9 positions agree with TRBD1. Germline loops: CDR1 SGHRS, CDR2 YFSETQ. The junction had 8 bases not matched to a gene; V was cut back by 3 bases and J by 5 bases. The length of the CDR3 is 15 residues. CDR3 nucleotides: TGCGCCAGCAGCTGGACAGGGGATGAGGTTTATGGCTACACCTTC. Amino acids: CASSWTGDEVYGYTF. Full variable domain (missing parts from reference TRBV5-1 and TRBJ1-2): KAGVTQTPRYLIKTRGQQVTLSCSPISGHRSVSWYQQTPGQGLQFLFEYFSETQRNKGNFPGRFSGRQFSNSRSEMNVSTLELGDSALYLCASSWTGDEVYGYTFGSGTRLTVV.

This chain uses TRBV7-2 with TRBJ2-1, with D possibly being TRBD2 (6 bases). Per germline, CDR1 SGHTA and CDR2 FQGNSA. The germline V and J ends were trimmed by 4 bases and 3 bases, with 13 bases remaining between them. CDR3 length: 15 amino acids. DNA of the CDR3: TGTGCCAGCAGCTCCCCGGGAGCTAGCTACAATGAGCAGTTCTTC. This sequence encodes CASSSPGASYNEQFF.

This sequence joins TRBV7-2 and TRBJ2-5; the match to TRBD2 covers 12 bases. Losses at the gene ends were 5 bases for V and 4 bases for J; bases not matched to a gene: 11. Per germline, CDR1 SGHTA and CDR2 FQGNSA. This CDR3 spans 17 amino acids. The CDR3 region is CASSKRHPLAGGETQYF. The CDR3 DNA is TGTGCCAGCAGCAAACGCCACCCACTAGCGGGAGGAGAGACCCAGTACTTC. The whole variable domain, filled in from reference TRBV7-2 and TRBJ2-5, reads GAGVSQSPSNKVTEKGKDVELRCDPISGHTALYWYRQSLGQGLEFLIYFQGNSAPDKSGLPSDRFSAERTGGSVSTLTIQRTQQEDSAVYLCASSKRHPLAGGETQYFGPGTRLLVL.

The rearrangement uses TRBV10-3 and TRBJ1-4, with TRBD1 identical over 10 bases. The germline V gene encodes CDR1 ENHRY and CDR2 SYGVKD. The J segment lost 5 bases and the V segment lost 2 bases, leaving 11 bases of the junction unmatched. The CDR3 covers 18 residues. CDR3 region: CAISEGLGQGLSNEKLFF. In nucleotides, the CDR3 is TGTGCCATCAGTGAGGGGCTGGGACAGGGGTTATCGAATGAAAAACTGTTTTTT.

This clone occurred once. V usage is TRBV11-2 and J usage is TRBJ2-7, with TRBD2 identical over 9 bases. The CDR3 is made up of 16 amino acids. Germline CDR1 and CDR2: SGHAT and FQNNGV. V shed 1 base, J shed 2 bases, and the junction held 6 bases outside the gene matches. The CDR3 loop is CASSLVEGTSPYEQYF. The CDR3 nucleotides are TGTGCCAGCAGCTTAGTCGAGGGGACTAGCCCCTACGAGCAGTACTTC.

V usage is TRBV6-6 and J usage is TRBJ1-1; the match to TRBD1 covers 8 bases. Per germline, CDR1 MNHNY and CDR2 SVGAGI (reference sequence). There are 16 residues in the CDR3. V lost 2 bases and J lost 7; bases outside the gene matches: 12. CDR3 protein: CASSYRTQGAVVEAFF. The CDR3 region has the DNA TGTGCCAGCAGTTACCGCACCCAGGGGGCGGTGGTTGAAGCTTTCTTT.

This clone was seen just once. The chain recombines TRBV7-9 with TRBJ2-3; D may be TRBD2 (5 bases). The CDR3 length is 16 residues. The germline gives CDR1 SEHNR, CDR2 FQNEAQ (reference sequence). V was shortened by 4 bases and J by 6 bases, with 20 bases between the two germline ends. DNA of the CDR3: TGTGCCAGCAGCTACTCCCAGATGGGCCGAGGGGATACGCAGTATTTT. Translation gives CASSYSQMGRGDTQYF.

The CDR3 protein is CASSLPQVEAFF. In DNA, the CDR3 is TGTGCCAGCAGCCTACCCCAGGTTGAAGCTTTCTTT. The rearrangement uses TRBV5-4 and TRBJ1-1, with D uncertain. V was trimmed by 4 bases and J by 7 bases, leaving 11 bases between them. CDR1 is SGHNT, CDR2 YYREEE, per germline (reference sequence). The CDR3 covers 12 residues.

V is TRBV4-2 and J is TRBJ2-3, with 7 bases that match TRBD1. The germline gives CDR1 LGHNA, CDR2 YNFKEQ. Trimming at V came to 0 bases and at J to 8 bases, leaving 5 bases not matched to a gene. The CDR3 contains 14 residues. The CDR3 nucleotides are TGTGCCAGCAGCCAAGAAAGACAGGGTGGTACGCAGTATTTT. Residues: CASSQERQGGTQYF.

The chain joins TRBV11-3 to TRBJ2-2; 7 bases are a match to TRBD2. The germline gives CDR1 SGHNT, CDR2 YENEEA. With V trimmed by 6 bases and J by 1 base, 2 bases remained unmatched. The CDR3 runs to 14 residues. The CDR3, as DNA: TGTGCCAGCAGGGCTAGCGGGAACACCGGGGAGCTGTTTTTT. Translation gives CASRASGNTGELFF.

The chain links TRBV7-6 to TRBJ1-1, with 9 positions matching TRBD1. V shed 5 bases and J 5 bases; nucleotides not matched to a gene: 3. CDR3 length: 13 amino acids. Looked up from germline, CDR1 is SGHVS and CDR2 is FNYEAQ. CDR3 nucleotide sequence: TGTGCCAGCAGCGCAGGACAGGGGACTGAAGCTTTCTTT. Translation: CASSAGQGTEAFF.